This T cell receptor beta chain was captured by sequencing in a study of blood T cell repertoires in COVID-19. Study processing details: Estimates of nucleated cell counts were drawn from the amplification of reference gene primers. TCRdb keeps only in-frame clones here, not all; method: immunoSEQ multiplex PCR. Clone size and the V and J calls come from that table; the DNA yielded D and trimming. The sample shows 95,000 to 100,000 clones, over 70% of them seen only once. The CDR3 has 16 amino acids. Germline CDR1 MDHEN, CDR2 SYDVKM. V dropped 3 bases and J dropped 5 bases, with 19 bases sitting between them. In this sample, this clone turned up a few times.

This clonotype was sampled from a woman older than 75 with acute or convalescent COVID-19. The chain combines TRBV28 with TRBJ1-1; D remains ambiguous. Sequencing was done on a sample of peripheral blood. Written as DNA, the CDR3 is TGTGCCAGCAGTTTTAGGAATCGCGCGGGGTATACTGAAGCTTTCTTT. Residues: CASSFRNRAGYTEAFF.